A selection of T cell receptor beta chains follows, all from one sample in a study of T-cell reconstitution after alpha-beta-depleted transplantation in children. TCRdb re-called the PCR reads through MiXCR, storing one row per CDR3 protein. This sample has 200,000 or so distinct CDR3 sequences, with approximately 6.8% found just once. The sequencing here drew on PBMCs, taken before TCRalphabeta/CD19-depleted stem cell transplant. Receptors originate from a girl under three years old with combined immunodeficiency, due to receive a stem cell transplant. The CDR3 runs from the conserved cysteine through the conserved F or W. A D gene is named only where the DNA matches it firmly.

J gene: TRBJ2-7
D gene: -
V gene: TRBV6-1
CDR3 length: 14
CDR3 protein: CASSPPEDPYEQYF

J gene: TRBJ1-1
D gene: -
V gene: TRBV27
CDR3 length: 11
CDR3 protein: CASIENTEAFF

J gene: TRBJ2-7
D gene: -
V gene: TRBV6-2/TRBV6-3
CDR3 length: 17
CDR3 protein: CASSSEGFPRGSYEQYF

J gene: TRBJ2-2
D gene: -
V gene: TRBV11-2
CDR3 length: 18
CDR3 protein: CASSLGRGNLFNTGELFF

J gene: TRBJ2-3
D gene: -
V gene: TRBV4-1
CDR3 length: 14
CDR3 protein: CASSQDRRTDTQYF

J gene: TRBJ1-2
D gene: -
V gene: TRBV20-1
CDR3 length: 13
CDR3 protein: CSARDEKGDGYTF

J gene: TRBJ2-1
D gene: TRBD1
V gene: TRBV7-8
CDR3 length: 16
CDR3 protein: CASSLKDRVSYNEQFF

J gene: TRBJ2-7
D gene: TRBD1
V gene: TRBV7-9
CDR3 length: 17
CDR3 protein: CASSNLHRDSSTYEQYF

J gene: TRBJ2-2
D gene: -
V gene: TRBV29-1
CDR3 length: 13
CDR3 protein: CSVVLPVTGELFF

J gene: TRBJ1-1
D gene: -
V gene: TRBV29-1
CDR3 length: 15
CDR3 protein: CSVSPRTRLNTEAFF

J gene: TRBJ2-7
D gene: -
V gene: TRBV6-1
CDR3 length: 15
CDR3 protein: CASSDFRRFSYEQYF

J gene: TRBJ1-2
D gene: -
V gene: TRBV29-1
CDR3 length: 12
CDR3 protein: CSVEESVYGYTF

J gene: TRBJ2-7
D gene: -
V gene: TRBV7-2
CDR3 length: 14
CDR3 protein: CASSFAGLWDEQYF

J gene: TRBJ2-3
D gene: TRBD2
V gene: TRBV20-1
CDR3 length: 15
CDR3 protein: CSASNRGRNPDTQYF

J gene: TRBJ2-5
D gene: -
V gene: TRBV12-3/TRBV12-4
CDR3 length: 14
CDR3 protein: CASSLTGTQETQYF

J gene: TRBJ2-1
D gene: TRBD2
V gene: TRBV12-3/TRBV12-4
CDR3 length: 15
CDR3 protein: CASSLFSGSGYEQFF

J gene: TRBJ2-7
D gene: TRBD2
V gene: TRBV9
CDR3 length: 14
CDR3 protein: CASSVGPGTREQYF

J gene: TRBJ1-1
D gene: -
V gene: TRBV19
CDR3 length: 13
CDR3 protein: CASSPGLFTEAFF

J gene: TRBJ2-3
D gene: TRBD2
V gene: TRBV6-2/TRBV6-3
CDR3 length: 13
CDR3 protein: CASRGLATDTQYF

J gene: TRBJ2-7
D gene: -
V gene: TRBV4-3
CDR3 length: 13
CDR3 protein: CASSQVHGYEQYF

J gene: TRBJ2-7
D gene: -
V gene: TRBV7-9
CDR3 length: 12
CDR3 protein: CASSNRHYEQYF

J gene: TRBJ1-6
D gene: TRBD1
V gene: TRBV12-3/TRBV12-4
CDR3 length: 13
CDR3 protein: CASTAGGLTPLHF

J gene: TRBJ2-7
D gene: -
V gene: TRBV4-3
CDR3 length: 16
CDR3 protein: CASSQAWGTGSYEQYF

J gene: TRBJ1-2
D gene: -
V gene: TRBV29-1
CDR3 length: 12
CDR3 protein: CSVASGNYGYTF

J gene: TRBJ2-3
D gene: -
V gene: TRBV25-1
CDR3 length: 13
CDR3 protein: CASTSRGTPTQYF

J gene: TRBJ1-2
D gene: TRBD1
V gene: TRBV5-6
CDR3 length: 13
CDR3 protein: CASTTTGADGYTF

J gene: TRBJ2-1
D gene: -
V gene: TRBV12-3/TRBV12-4
CDR3 length: 14
CDR3 protein: CASSPRLVRDEQFF

J gene: TRBJ2-3
D gene: -
V gene: TRBV7-9
CDR3 length: 13
CDR3 protein: CASSLVNTDTQYF

J gene: TRBJ2-3
D gene: -
V gene: TRBV4-2
CDR3 length: 15
CDR3 protein: CASSQVGRNTDTQYF

J gene: TRBJ1-6
D gene: TRBD1
V gene: TRBV7-2
CDR3 length: 18
CDR3 protein: CASSLVEGLGGWDSPLHF

J gene: TRBJ2-2
D gene: -
V gene: TRBV5-1
CDR3 length: 14
CDR3 protein: CASSFTGRTGELFF